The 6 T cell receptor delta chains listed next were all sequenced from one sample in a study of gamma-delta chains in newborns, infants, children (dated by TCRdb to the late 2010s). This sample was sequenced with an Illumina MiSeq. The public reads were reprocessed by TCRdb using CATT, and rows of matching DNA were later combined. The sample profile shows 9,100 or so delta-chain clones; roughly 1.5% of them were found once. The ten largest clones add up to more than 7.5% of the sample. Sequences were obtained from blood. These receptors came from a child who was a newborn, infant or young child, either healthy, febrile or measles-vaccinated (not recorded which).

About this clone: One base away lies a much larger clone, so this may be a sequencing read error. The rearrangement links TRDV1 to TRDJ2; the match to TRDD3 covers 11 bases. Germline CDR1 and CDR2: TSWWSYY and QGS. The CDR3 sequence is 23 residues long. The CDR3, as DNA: TGTGCTCTTGGGAATCCTACAATCGGCGTGGTTGGGGGATACGCGAGGGAGACAGCACAACCCTTCTTT. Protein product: CALGNPTIGVVGGYARETAQPFF.

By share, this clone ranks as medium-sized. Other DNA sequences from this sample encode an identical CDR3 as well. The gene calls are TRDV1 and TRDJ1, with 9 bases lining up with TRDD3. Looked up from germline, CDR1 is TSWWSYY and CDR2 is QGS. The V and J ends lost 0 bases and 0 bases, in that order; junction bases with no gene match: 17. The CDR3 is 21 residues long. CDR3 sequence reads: CALGELVLPGGYPEYTDKLIF. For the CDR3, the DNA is TGTGCTCTTGGGGAACTAGTCCTACCGGGGGGATACCCCGAGTACACCGATAAACTCATCTTT.

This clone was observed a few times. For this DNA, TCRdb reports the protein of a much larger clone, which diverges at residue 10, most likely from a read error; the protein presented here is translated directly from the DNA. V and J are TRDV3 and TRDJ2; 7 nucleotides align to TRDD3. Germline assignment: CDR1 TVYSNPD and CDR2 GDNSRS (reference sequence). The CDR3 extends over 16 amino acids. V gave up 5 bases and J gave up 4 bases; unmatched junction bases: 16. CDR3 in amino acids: CALGVLGGFATAQLFF. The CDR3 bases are TGTGCCCTAGGGGTACTAGGGGGATTCGCGACAGCACAACTCTTCTTT. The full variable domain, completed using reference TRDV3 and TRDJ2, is CDKVTQSSPDQTVASGSEVVLLCTYDTVYSNPDLFWYRIRPDYSFQFVFYGDNSRSEGADFTQGRFSVKHILTQKAFHLVISPVRTEDSATYYCALGVLGGFATAQLFFGKGTQLIVEP.

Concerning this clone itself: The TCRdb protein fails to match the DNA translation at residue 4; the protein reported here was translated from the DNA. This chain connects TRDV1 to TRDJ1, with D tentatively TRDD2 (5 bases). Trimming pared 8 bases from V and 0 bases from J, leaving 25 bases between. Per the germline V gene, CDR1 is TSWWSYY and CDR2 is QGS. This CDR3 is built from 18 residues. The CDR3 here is CALRPKGLRAQYTDKLIF. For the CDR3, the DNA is TGTGCTCTTAGGCCCAAGGGCCTACGCGCTCAGTACACCGATAAACTCATCTTT.

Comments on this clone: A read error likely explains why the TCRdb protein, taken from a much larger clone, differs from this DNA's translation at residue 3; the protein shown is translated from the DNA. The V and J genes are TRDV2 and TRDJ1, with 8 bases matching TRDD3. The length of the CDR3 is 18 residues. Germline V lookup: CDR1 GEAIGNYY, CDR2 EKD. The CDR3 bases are TGTGCCCGTGACACCGGTAGAGTTTTAGGGATACGCACCGATAAACTCATCTTT. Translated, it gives CARDTGRVLGIRTDKLIF.

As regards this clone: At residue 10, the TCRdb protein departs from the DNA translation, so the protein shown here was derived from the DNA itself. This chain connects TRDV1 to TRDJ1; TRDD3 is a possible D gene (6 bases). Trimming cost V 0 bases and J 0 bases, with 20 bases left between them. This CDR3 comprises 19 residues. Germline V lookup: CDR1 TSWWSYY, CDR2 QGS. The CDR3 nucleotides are TGTGCTCTTGGGGAACTATTATATGTGATTGGGGGCTACACCGATAAACTCATCTTT. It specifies CALGELLYVIGGYTDKLIF.